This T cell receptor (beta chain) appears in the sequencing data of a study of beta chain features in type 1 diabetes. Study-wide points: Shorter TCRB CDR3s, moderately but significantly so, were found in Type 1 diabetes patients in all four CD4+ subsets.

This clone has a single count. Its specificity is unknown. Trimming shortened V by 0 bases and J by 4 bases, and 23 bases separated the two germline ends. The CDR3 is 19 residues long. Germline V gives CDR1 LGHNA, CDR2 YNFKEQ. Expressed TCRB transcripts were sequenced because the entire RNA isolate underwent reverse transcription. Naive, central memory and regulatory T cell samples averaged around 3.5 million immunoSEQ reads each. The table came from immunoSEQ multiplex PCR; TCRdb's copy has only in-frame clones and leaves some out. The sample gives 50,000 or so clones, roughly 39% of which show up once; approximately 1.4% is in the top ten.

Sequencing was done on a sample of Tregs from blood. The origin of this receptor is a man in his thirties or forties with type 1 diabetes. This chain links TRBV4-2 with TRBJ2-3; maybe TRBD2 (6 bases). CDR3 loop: CASSQEPQIREIFPDTQYF. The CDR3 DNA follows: TGTGCCAGCAGCCAAGAGCCCCAAATTCGGGAGATCTTCCCAGATACGCAGTATTTT.